Presented here are 8 T cell receptor beta chains from one specimen sequenced in a study of OX40 agonist ivuxolimab in advanced cancers. Profiled with immunoSEQ multiplex PCR; TCRdb holds only in-frame clones, not every one. The sample holds some 70,000 clones; around 84% are singletons and the top ten take about 2.4%. The sample was CD4+ or CD8+ T cells sorted from blood, taken in a trial of the OX40 agonist ivuxolimab. The receptors were gathered from an adult with an advanced solid tumor such as melanoma, head and neck, liver or kidney cancer.

The chain carries TRBV30 and TRBJ2-7; D not certain. This CDR3 spans 11 amino acids. Deletions cut 0 bases from V and 7 bases from J, with 7 bases between. Germline CDR1 is GTSNPN and CDR2 is SVGIG (reference sequence). The CDR3 sequence: CAWSVLREQYF. CDR3 coding DNA: TGTGCCTGGAGTGTGTTAAGGGAGCAGTACTTC.

This chain connects TRBV7-9 to TRBJ1-1, with a possible D match to TRBD1 (5 bases). The CDR3 runs 13 residues. In germline, CDR1 is SEHNR, CDR2 FQNEAQ (reference sequence). V dropped 5 bases and J dropped 10 bases, with 17 bases sitting between them. CDR3 residues: CASSTRDPSGAFF. The CDR3 region has the DNA TGTGCCAGCAGCACACGGGACCCTTCAGGAGCTTTCTTT.

This chain connects TRBV6-1 to TRBJ2-7; D gene unclear. The CDR3 is 15 residues long. V lost 0 bases to trimming and J lost 8 bases, with 17 bases between them. CDR1 is MNHNS and CDR2 is SASEGT in the germline V gene. CDR3 DNA: TGTGCCAGCAGTGAAGCGACATCGTCAGTGTACCAGCAGTACTTC. Protein: CASSEATSSVYQQYF.

This chain links TRBV9 with TRBJ2-1; no reliable D call. The V end was cut by 7 bases, the J end by 0 bases, with 11 bases between. The germline gives CDR1 SGDLS, CDR2 YYNGEE. This CDR3 has 14 amino acids. In DNA form, the CDR3 reads TGTGCCAGCTCTCCTAGGGACTCCTACAATGAGCAGTTCTTC. It yields the protein CASSPRDSYNEQFF. The whole variable domain, filled in from reference TRBV9 and TRBJ2-1, reads DSGVTQTPKHLITATGQRVTLRCSPRSGDLSVYWYQQSLDQGLQFLIQYYNGEERAKGNILERFSAQQFPDLHSELNLSSLELGDSALYFCASSPRDSYNEQFFGPGTRLTVL.

On this clone: The identical CDR3 is also encoded by other nucleotide sequences in the sample. The V call is TRBV5-5, the J call TRBJ2-7; D not resolved. Deletions cut 0 bases from V and 4 bases from J, with 5 bases between. From germline, CDR1 is SGHKS and CDR2 YYEKEE (reference sequence). The CDR3 totals 12 residues. The CDR3, as DNA: TGTGCCAGCAGCTTGGGGATTTACGAGCAGTACTTC. It encodes CASSLGIYEQYF.

The V and J genes are TRBV19 and TRBJ2-2; D gene unclear. The CDR3 consists of 14 residues. Trimming removed 6 bases at V and 5 bases at J, with 13 bases between. Germline assignment: CDR1 LNHDA and CDR2 SQIVND (reference sequence). This CDR3 is CASRRIQGTGELFF. The DNA of the CDR3 is TGTGCCAGTAGGAGGATCCAAGGGACCGGGGAGCTGTTTTTT.

The rearrangement joins TRBV9 to TRBJ1-1, with TRBD1 matching 7 bases. This CDR3 is built from 15 residues. CDR1 and CDR2 (germline): SGDLS, YYNGEE. With V trimmed by 3 bases and J by 1 base, 6 bases remained unmatched. CDR3 sequence reads: CASSETGTENTEAFF. Written as DNA, the CDR3 is TGTGCCAGCAGCGAGACCGGGACAGAGAACACTGAAGCTTTCTTT.

The chain has TRBV11-3 and TRBJ2-1, with D unclear. V was shortened by 5 bases and J by 9 bases, with 14 bases between the two germline ends. The CDR3 runs 13 residues. The V gene's germline CDR1 is SGHNT and CDR2 YENEEA. The DNA for the CDR3 is TGTGCCAGCAGCGCCTTGGTGCCAGGTGAGCAGTTCTTC. This translates into CASSALVPGEQFF.